Listed below are T cell receptor beta chains from one sample, sequenced in a study of Graves' ophthalmopathy and Graves' hyperthyroidism. Each CDR3 protein gets one entry after TCRdb re-called the multiplex PCR reads with MiXCR. Among over 650,000 distinct CDR3 sequences, about 40% were seen once, and the ten largest hold over 2.5%. The sequencing input was peripheral blood. The receptors were gathered from an adult man with Graves' ophthalmopathy. Each CDR3 is given with its conserved first and last residue. The D gene is left open where the match is weak. Only some rows state a clone size, as once, few, many or a class for expanded clones.

j_call d_call v_call clone_size cdr3_aa cdr3_nt
TRBJ2-2 - TRBV7-7 many CAVGQQATGELFF TGTGCCGTCGGGCAGCAGGCCACCGGGGAGCTGTTTTTT
TRBJ2-7 TRBD1 TRBV4-2 - CASSQEDREIYEQYF TGTGCCAGCAGCCAAGAGGACAGGGAGATCTACGAGCAGTACTTC
TRBJ1-6 - TRBV25-1 - CASRERTDNSPLHF TGTGCCAGCAGGGAGAGAACCGATAATTCACCCCTCCACTTT
TRBJ2-3 TRBD2 TRBV12-3/TRBV12-4 - CASTPTSGRTDTQYF TGTGCCAGCACCCCAACTAGCGGGCGCACAGATACGCAGTATTTT
TRBJ2-4 TRBD1 TRBV9 - CASSPTPDREKNIQYF TGTGCCAGCAGCCCCACCCCGGACAGGGAAAAAAACATTCAGTACTTC
TRBJ2-5 - TRBV5-8 many CASSMGQSETQYF TGTGCCAGCAGCATGGGCCAAAGCGAGACCCAGTACTTC
TRBJ2-6 TRBD2 TRBV29-1 many CSVEDGRDGKGGANVLTF TGCAGCGTTGAAGATGGGAGGGACGGCAAGGGGGGGGCCAACGTCCTGACTTTC
TRBJ1-1 TRBD1 TRBV10-2 - CAIGGTDNNEAFF TGCGCCATCGGAGGGACAGATAATAATGAAGCTTTCTTT
TRBJ2-7 - TRBV7-8 many CASSLAGALSYEQYF TGTGCCAGCAGCTTAGCCGGGGCGCTGTCCTACGAGCAGTACTTC
TRBJ2-5 - TRBV11-2 - CASSLGHDLETQYF TGTGCCAGCAGCTTAGGCCACGATCTCGAGACCCAGTACTTC
TRBJ2-7 TRBD2 TRBV15 many CATSSLAGTYEQYF TGTGCCACCAGCAGCCTAGCGGGGACCTACGAGCAGTACTTC
TRBJ1-6 TRBD1 TRBV11-1 once CASSLTGDGFSPLHF TGTGCCAGCAGCTTAACAGGGGACGGCTTCTCACCCCTCCACTTT
TRBJ2-7 TRBD2 TRBV9 few CASAGLAGAEQYF TGTGCCAGCGCGGGACTAGCAGGCGCCGAGCAGTACTTC
TRBJ2-7 TRBD1 TRBV9 many CASSETGSSYEQYF TGTGCCAGCAGCGAGACAGGGAGCTCCTACGAGCAGTACTTC
TRBJ2-7 TRBD2 TRBV7-8 few CASSPRLAGVPYEQYF TGTGCCAGCAGCCCACGACTAGCGGGAGTTCCCTACGAGCAGTACTTC
TRBJ1-5 - TRBV2 - CASKSYVSVYQPQHF TGTGCCAGCAAAAGTTACGTCTCAGTCTATCAGCCCCAGCATTTT
TRBJ1-1 TRBD1 TRBV6-5 many CASSYQGANEAFF TGTGCCAGCAGTTATCAGGGGGCGAATGAAGCTTTCTTT
TRBJ2-3 - TRBV7-2 - CASSSFYTSDTQYF TGTGCCAGCAGCTCTTTCTACACATCAGATACGCAGTATTTT
TRBJ1-1 - TRBV19 few CASSPQGGPPGAFF TGTGCCAGTAGTCCGCAAGGGGGGCCCCCCGGGGCTTTCTTT
TRBJ1-1 - TRBV19 - CAWIRDRGKTEAFF TGTGCCTGGATTCGGGACCGAGGGAAGACTGAAGCTTTCTTT
TRBJ1-4 TRBD1 TRBV7-9 once CASSPSQGDEKLFF TGTGCCAGCAGCCCGTCACAGGGGGATGAAAAACTGTTTTTT
TRBJ1-2 - TRBV10-3 - CAISSPQDSYGYTF TGTGCCATCAGCTCACCTCAGGATTCGTATGGCTACACCTTC
TRBJ1-1 - TRBV10-3 few CASNPPGLNTEAFF TGTGCCAGCAATCCCCCAGGGTTGAACACTGAAGCTTTCTTT
TRBJ2-5 TRBD2 TRBV20-1 - CSARATGREQETQYF TGCAGTGCTAGAGCTACCGGGAGGGAACAAGAGACCCAGTACTTC
TRBJ2-3 - TRBV7-9 - CASSPDRDTQYF TGTGCCAGCAGCCCAGACAGAGATACGCAGTATTTT
TRBJ2-7 - TRBV15 many CATSARGLGGSYEQYF TGTGCCACCAGCGCCCGGGGTCTGGGGGGTTCGTACGAGCAGTACTTC
TRBJ1-6 - TRBV10-3 few CASSYSNWGSSYNSPLHF TGTGCCAGCAGTTACTCAAATTGGGGGAGCTCCTATAATTCACCCCTCCACTTT
TRBJ1-5 TRBD1 TRBV7-2 many CASSPGQGYQPQHF TGTGCCAGCAGTCCCGGACAGGGTTATCAGCCCCAGCATTTT
TRBJ1-6 - TRBV5-1 many CASSLDGAQESNSPLHF TGCGCCAGCAGCTTGGATGGGGCCCAGGAATCCAATTCACCCCTCCACTTT
TRBJ1-6 - TRBV15 - CATSRAVYNSPLHF TGTGCCACCAGCAGAGCGGTCTATAATTCACCCCTCCACTTT
TRBJ1-5 TRBD1 TRBV7-8 - CASSFGGRGLGSNQPQHF TGTGCCAGCAGCTTTGGAGGCAGGGGGCTTGGGAGCAATCAGCCCCAGCATTTT
TRBJ1-2 - TRBV20-1 - CSARDGGSGYTF TGCAGTGCTAGAGATGGTGGTAGCGGCTACACCTTC
TRBJ2-7 TRBD1 TRBV4-1 many CASSQRQGSYEQYF TGTGCCAGCAGCCAGAGACAGGGGAGCTACGAGCAGTACTTC
TRBJ1-1 - TRBV6-2/TRBV6-3 - CASSSGGRFINTEAFF TGTGCCAGCAGTTCGGGGGGGCGGTTTATCAACACTGAAGCTTTCTTT
TRBJ2-2 - TRBV7-8 many CASKQTGELFF TGTGCCAGCAAGCAAACCGGGGAGCTGTTTTTT
TRBJ2-2 - TRBV5-1 many CASSSASYTGELFF TGCGCCAGCAGCTCTGCTAGCTACACCGGGGAGCTGTTTTTT
TRBJ1-1 - TRBV24-1 many CATSDQDTEAFF TGTGCCACCAGTGATCAGGACACTGAAGCTTTCTTT
TRBJ2-1 - TRBV25-1 - CATSDPTDNEQFF TGTGCCACCAGTGACCCGACTGACAATGAGCAGTTCTTC
TRBJ2-7 TRBD1 TRBV10-3 - CASRGQNAHEQYF TGTGCCAGCAGGGGACAGAACGCTCACGAGCAGTACTTC
TRBJ1-3 - TRBV7-9 many CASSLESGNTIYF TGTGCCAGCAGCTTAGAGTCTGGAAACACCATATATTTT
TRBJ2-7 TRBD1 TRBV7-9 many CASSLDRGDYEQYF TGTGCCAGCAGCTTAGACAGGGGCGACTACGAGCAGTACTTC
TRBJ2-3 TRBD2 TRBV10-3 - CASSDSWTSGRGQYF TGTGCCAGCAGTGACTCCTGGACTAGCGGGCGAGGGCAGTATTTT
TRBJ2-2 TRBD1 TRBV29-1 - CSVDPGQGSNTGELFF TGCAGCGTTGACCCGGGACAGGGTAGCAACACCGGGGAGCTGTTTTTT
TRBJ2-5 TRBD2 TRBV10-3 few CASSYLADRQETQYF TGTGCCAGCAGTTACCTAGCGGACCGTCAAGAGACCCAGTACTTC
TRBJ1-6 - TRBV2 many CASSAQVYNSPLHF TGTGCCAGCAGTGCGCAGGTTTATAATTCACCCCTCCACTTT
TRBJ1-2 - TRBV9 many CASATSNYGYTF TGTGCCAGCGCGACAAGTAACTATGGCTACACCTTC
TRBJ2-2 - TRBV29-1 - CSVGLHTGELFF TGCAGCGTTGGACTGCACACCGGGGAGCTGTTTTTT
TRBJ2-3 - TRBV15 - CATNRDWRSSTDTQYF TGTGCCACCAACAGAGATTGGCGGTCTAGCACAGATACGCAGTATTTT
TRBJ2-5 TRBD1 TRBV20-1 many CSQRRRDRGTETQYF TGCAGTCAGAGGCGGAGGGACAGGGGGACAGAGACCCAGTACTTC
TRBJ2-5 - TRBV4-2 - CASSQEAPSLETQYF TGTGCCAGCAGCCAAGAAGCACCCTCGCTCGAGACCCAGTACTTC